The T cell receptor beta chain under discussion was sequenced for a study of blood T cell repertoires in COVID-19. The CDR3 loop spans 12 amino acids. Per the germline V gene, CDR1 is SGHTA and CDR2 is FQGNSA. V gave up 1 base and J gave up 5 bases, with 5 bases separating them. Repertoires were generated with immunoSEQ multiplex PCR, while TCRdb's copy carries only in-frame clones and drops some. The sample lists hundreds of thousands of clones; 84% were seen once. The rearrangement uses TRBV7-2 and TRBJ1-1; D gene ambiguous. The sequenced sample was peripheral blood. The receptor comes from a man aged 30 to 45 with active or convalescent COVID-19. The CDR3 sequence is CASSLVRTEAFF. CDR3 DNA: TGTGCCAGCAGCTTAGTTCGGACTGAAGCTTTCTTT.